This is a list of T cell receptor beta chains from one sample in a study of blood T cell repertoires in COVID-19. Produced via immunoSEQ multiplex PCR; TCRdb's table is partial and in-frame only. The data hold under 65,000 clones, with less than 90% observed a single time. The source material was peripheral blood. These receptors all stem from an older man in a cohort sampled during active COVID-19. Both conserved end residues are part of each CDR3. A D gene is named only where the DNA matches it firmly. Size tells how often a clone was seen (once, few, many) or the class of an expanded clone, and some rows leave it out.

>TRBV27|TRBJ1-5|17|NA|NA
TGTGCCAGCAGTTTGCGGGGGTCGGGGGGGGCCCGACAGCCCCAGCATTTT
CASSLRGSGGARQPQHF
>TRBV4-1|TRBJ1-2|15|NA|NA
TGCGCCAGCAGCCAAGCCCAGGGGATAGGGAATGGCTACACCTTC
CASSQAQGIGNGYTF
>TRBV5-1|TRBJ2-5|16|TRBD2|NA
TGCGCCAGCAGCTTGGATCCGGGACTAGAGGGCGAGACCCAGTACTTC
CASSLDPGLEGETQYF
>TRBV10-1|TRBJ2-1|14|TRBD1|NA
TGCGCCAGCAGCGACAGGGGGCGCGTCAATGAGCAGTTCTTC
CASSDRGRVNEQFF
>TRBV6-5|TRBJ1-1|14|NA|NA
TGTGCCAGCAGTTACGCAGGGCGAAACACTGAAGCTTTCTTT
CASSYAGRNTEAFF
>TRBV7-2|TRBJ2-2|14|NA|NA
TGTGCCAGCAGCCGGGACTCCATAGGCGGGGAGCTGTTTTTT
CASSRDSIGGELFF
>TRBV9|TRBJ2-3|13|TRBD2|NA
TGTGCCAGCGGGCTAGCGGGATCAGATACGCAGTATTTT
CASGLAGSDTQYF
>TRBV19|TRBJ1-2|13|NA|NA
TGTGCCAGTACGATCCCCGAGGGCTATGGCTACACCTTC
CASTIPEGYGYTF
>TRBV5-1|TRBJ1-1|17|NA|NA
TGCGCCAGCAGCTTGGATGACTCAAGGATTCTGAACACTGAAGCTTTCTTT
CASSLDDSRILNTEAFF
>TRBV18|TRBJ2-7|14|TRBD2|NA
TGTGCCAGCTCACCAGGACTAGCGGGGAACGAGCAGTACTTC
CASSPGLAGNEQYF
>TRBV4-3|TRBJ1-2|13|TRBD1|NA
TGCGCCAGCAGCCAGGGAGGACAGGGGGCCTACACCTTC
CASSQGGQGAYTF
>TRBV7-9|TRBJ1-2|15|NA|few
TGTGCCAGCAGCTTAGGTTGGACAGCAAACTATGGCTACACCTTC
CASSLGWTANYGYTF
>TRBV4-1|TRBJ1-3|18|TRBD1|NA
TGCGCCAGCAGCCAAAAAGGGTACGACAGGGACACAGGAAACACCATATATTTT
CASSQKGYDRDTGNTIYF
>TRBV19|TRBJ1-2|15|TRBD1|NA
TGTGCCAGTAGTGAGACAGGGAGATCTAACTATGGCTACACCTTC
CASSETGRSNYGYTF
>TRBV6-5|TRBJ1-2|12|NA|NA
TGTGCCAGCAGCGCAGGGGTAGGTGGCTACACCTTC
CASSAGVGGYTF
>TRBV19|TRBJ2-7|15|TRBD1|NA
TGTGCCAGTAGTCCTCGGACAGGACGGACCTACGAGCAGTACTTC
CASSPRTGRTYEQYF
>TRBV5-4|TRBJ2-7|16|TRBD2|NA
TGTGCCAGCAGCCCCGGGACTAGCGGGAGGGCGGGAGAGCAGTACTTC
CASSPGTSGRAGEQYF
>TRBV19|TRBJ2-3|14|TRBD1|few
TGTGCCAGTAGAGACAGGGGGCGCACAGATACGCAGTATTTT
CASRDRGRTDTQYF
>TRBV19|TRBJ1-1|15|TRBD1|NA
TGTGCCAGTAGTATGGGACAGGGGCCGAACACTGAAGCTTTCTTT
CASSMGQGPNTEAFF
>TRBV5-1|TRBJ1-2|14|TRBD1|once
TGCGCCAGCAGCGCCCGACAGGGGGGCTATGGCTACACCTTC
CASSARQGGYGYTF
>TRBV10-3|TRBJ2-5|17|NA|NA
TGTGCCATCAGCGGGTCCCCCTACAGGGACGGAGAAAAGACCCAGTACTTC
CAISGSPYRDGEKTQYF
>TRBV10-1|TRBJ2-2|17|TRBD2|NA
TGCGCCAGCAGTGAGGGTGGAGCGGGGGGGCCCACCGGGGAGCTGTTTTTT
CASSEGGAGGPTGELFF
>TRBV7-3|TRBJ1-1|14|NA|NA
TGTGCCAGCAGCGACGGGGGGTTGAACACTGAAGCTTTCTTT
CASSDGGLNTEAFF
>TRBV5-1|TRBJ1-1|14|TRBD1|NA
TGCGCCAGCAGCGCGGGACAGGCCAACACTGAAGCTTTCTTT
CASSAGQANTEAFF
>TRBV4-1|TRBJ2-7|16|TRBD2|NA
TGCGCCAGCAGCCAGGGAAGCGGGGGGACCTACTACGAGCAGTACTTC
CASSQGSGGTYYEQYF
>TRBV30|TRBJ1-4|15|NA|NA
TGTGCCTGGAGTCCGACAGGAGCCCTTAATGAAAAACTGTTTTTT
CAWSPTGALNEKLFF
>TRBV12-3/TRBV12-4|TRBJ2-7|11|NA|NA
TGTGCCAGCAGTCCGTCCTACGAGCAGTACTTC
CASSPSYEQYF
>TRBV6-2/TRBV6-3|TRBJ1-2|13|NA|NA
TGTGCCAGCAGTTTGGGGACTCACTATGGCTACACCTTC
CASSLGTHYGYTF
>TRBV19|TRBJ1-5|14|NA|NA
TGTGCCAGTAGTATGCGGGAGAGCAATCAGCCCCAGCATTTT
CASSMRESNQPQHF